Here is one T cell receptor beta chain with its context. Germline CDR1 SGHTA, CDR2 FQGTGA. This CDR3 has 13 amino acids. V shed 5 bases and J shed 8 bases, with 15 bases lying between them. The data belong to a study of CD8 T cells in Susac syndrome. About the study: There were five or six sequenced Susac syndrome patients with active disease and about 8 in remission. Treatment status at blood draw for the Susac syndrome patients was therapy-naive, corticosteroids, or intravenous immunoglobulin alone.

With random hexamers, reverse transcription was performed on 0.5 to 1 ug of RNA. Amplification of TCR beta CDR3 was carried out by immunoSEQ multiplex PCR, which covered 54 Vbeta and 13 Jbeta segments. TCRdb passed the immunoSEQ multiplex PCR reads through MiXCR, listing each CDR3 protein once. The table records roughly 150,000 distinct CDR3 sequences, 95% of them present only once. Sequenced input: CD4+ T cells from PBMCs. The sequence was obtained from a human donor with Susac syndrome. The V and J genes are TRBV7-3 and TRBJ1-2; maybe TRBD1 (6 bases). The CDR3 here is CASSLQSGEGYTF. In DNA form, the CDR3 reads TGTGCCAGCAGCCTACAATCAGGGGAGGGCTACACCTTC.